These 25 T cell receptor beta chains share one sample of origin, sequenced in a study of T cells after yellow fever vaccination. Each CDR3 protein gets one entry after TCRdb re-called the 5' RACE reads with MiXCR. The sample shows over 110,000 distinct CDR3 sequences, 7.7% of them seen only once. The source was CD4+ T cells sorted from PBMCs, collected 5 days after the yellow fever booster vaccination. These receptors were taken from a man aged 30-40 years who received the YFV17D yellow fever vaccine.

For this clonotype: Given a much more abundant clone one base away, this may be a read error. V usage is TRBV6-5 and J usage is TRBJ2-3, with 8 bases lining up with TRBD2. CDR1 is MNHEY, CDR2 SVGAGI, per germline. The CDR3 consists of 16 residues. Written as DNA, the CDR3 is TGTGTCAGCAGTTCCCTGGCGGGAGGCCATAGGCGAACGCAGTATTTT. Translation gives CVSSSLAGGHRRTQYF.

This clonotype was recorded at least ten times. This chain connects TRBV25-1 to TRBJ1-6; 9 bases align to TRBD1. The germline V gene has CDR1 MGHDK and CDR2 SYGVNS. The V and J ends lost 4 bases and 7 bases, in that order; junction bases with no gene match: 2. CDR3 size: 14 residues. Here the CDR3 reads CASSVGTGNSPLHF. The DNA for the CDR3 is TGTGCCAGCAGTGTCGGGACAGGGAATTCACCCCTCCACTTT.

This clonotype was counted ten times or more. CDR3 region: CASSLSGSEQFF. The CDR3 DNA is TGTGCCAGCAGCTTAAGCGGAAGTGAGCAGTTCTTC. The chain combines TRBV7-2 with TRBJ2-1; tentative D call: TRBD2 (5 bases). The germline V and J ends were trimmed by 2 bases and 9 bases, with 8 bases remaining between them. Germline V gene sequence: CDR1 SGHTA, CDR2 FQGNSA. The CDR3 is 12 amino acids.

This clonotype was recorded many times. CDR3 region: CSASSGFSYNEQFF. CDR3 in DNA: TGCAGTGCTAGCTCCGGGTTTTCCTACAATGAGCAGTTCTTC. This chain joins TRBV20-1 and TRBJ2-1; D ambiguous. This CDR3 is built from 14 residues. The V end lost 3 bases, the J end lost 1 base, and 10 bases lay between the germline ends. CDR1 is DFQATT, CDR2 SNEGSKA, per germline (reference sequence).

This clonotype has a count of ten or more. The chain uses TRBV5-6 and TRBJ1-2; maybe TRBD1 (6 bases). Germline CDR1 and CDR2: SGHDT and YYEEEE. V lost 4 bases and J 2 bases, leaving 12 bases between the germline ends. This CDR3 has 14 amino acids. CDR3 amino acids: CASSAIGQNYGYTF. The CDR3 nucleotides are TGTGCCAGCAGCGCCATAGGACAGAACTATGGCTACACCTTC.

This clonotype was detected many times. The gene calls are TRBV7-2 and TRBJ2-5; TRBD2 agrees at 11 bases. Germline loops: CDR1 SGHTA, CDR2 FQGNSA. Trimming removed 0 bases from V and 2 bases from J; junction bases left unmatched: 2. CDR3 length: 16 residues. The CDR3 here is CASSLALAGGQETQYF. DNA of the CDR3: TGTGCCAGCAGCTTAGCTCTAGCGGGAGGACAAGAGACCCAGTACTTC.

This clonotype was seen at least ten times. The gene calls are TRBV20-1 and TRBJ1-2; no clear D. The CDR3 is made up of 13 amino acids. V was pared by 3 bases and J by 4 bases, with 12 bases between. The germline CDR1 and CDR2 sequences are DFQATT and SNEGSKA (reference sequence). The CDR3 here is CSASEGRSYGYTF. CDR3 sequence (DNA): TGCAGTGCTAGTGAGGGTCGGAGCTATGGCTACACCTTC.

This clonotype was recorded many times. The gene calls are TRBV10-3 and TRBJ1-1; 9 bases line up with TRBD1. CDR1 is ENHRY and CDR2 is SYGVKD in the germline V gene. This CDR3 region has 16 residues. V trimming: 2 bases; J trimming: 1 base; junction bases outside the gene matches: 5. CDR3 bases: TGTGCCATCAGTGAGACGGACAGGGGTAAGAACACTGAAGCTTTCTTT. Protein: CAISETDRGKNTEAFF.

In this sample, this clonotype turned up many times. The chain links TRBV3-1 to TRBJ2-7; unclear D gene. The CDR3 contains 14 residues. Between the trimmed V and J ends, which lost 6 bases and 5 bases, there was a span of 17 bases. Germline CDR1 LGHDT, CDR2 YNNKEL (reference sequence). This CDR3 reads CASRTDRSSNEQYF. The CDR3 DNA reads as TGTGCCAGCAGAACGGATCGGAGTAGCAACGAGCAGTACTTC.

The chain couples TRBV28 to TRBJ2-1; no clear D. Per the germline V gene, CDR1 is MDHEN and CDR2 is SYDVKM. Trimming took 6 bases from V and 5 from J, leaving 14 bases between them. There are 14 residues in the CDR3. CDR3 sequence (DNA): TGTGCCAGCAGCACCCCCCATGGAAACAATGAGCAGTTCTTC. Translated: CASSTPHGNNEQFF.

This clonotype was seen at least ten times. The chain couples TRBV7-9 to TRBJ1-1; D not resolved. The V gene's germline CDR1 is SEHNR and CDR2 FQNEAQ (reference sequence). Between the trimmed V and J ends, which lost 5 bases and 5 bases, there was a span of 12 bases. The CDR3 sequence is 13 residues long. The CDR3 sequence: CASSPPGGTEAFF. The CDR3 DNA follows: TGTGCCAGCAGCCCCCCCGGCGGGACTGAAGCTTTCTTT.

This clonotype was detected ten times or more. The genes are TRBV20-1 and TRBJ2-5; the match to TRBD1 covers 10 bases. CDR3 length: 13 residues. Germline CDR1 DFQATT, CDR2 SNEGSKA (reference sequence). The CDR3 DNA is TGCAGGACCGGGACAGGGGACGGGGAGACCCAGTACTTC. As protein: CRTGTGDGETQYF.

The V gene is TRBV28, the J gene TRBJ2-7, with TRBD1 as a possible D gene (6 bases). V was cut by 7 bases and J by 2 bases, with 12 bases left in between. From germline, CDR1 is MDHEN and CDR2 SYDVKM. This CDR3 spans 13 amino acids. The DNA for the CDR3 is TGTGCCAGCATCCTTGGACAGCCCTACGAGCAGTACTTC. Translating gives CASILGQPYEQYF.

In this sample, this clonotype turned up once. This sequence joins TRBV29-1 and TRBJ2-5; D unresolved. V was clipped by 6 bases and J by 5 bases, with 7 bases between them. CDR1 SQVTM and CDR2 ANQGSEA come from the germline V gene. The CDR3 is 10 residues long. In DNA, the CDR3 is TGCAGCGTCCGGAATGAGACCCAGTACTTC. Translated: CSVRNETQYF.

This clonotype has at least ten counts. The chain joins TRBV3-1 to TRBJ1-1; 7 bases align to TRBD1. The germline gives CDR1 LGHDT, CDR2 YNNKEL (reference sequence). The CDR3 length is 13 residues. The V and J ends lost 4 bases and 7 bases, in that order; junction bases with no gene match: 6. CDR3 region: CASSLKTGIEAFF. CDR3 nucleotide sequence: TGTGCCAGCAGCCTGAAGACAGGGATTGAAGCTTTCTTT.

This clonotype was observed at least ten times. V gene TRBV20-1 combines with J gene TRBJ1-1; TRBD1 aligns across 10 bases. Germline CDR1 reads DFQATT; CDR2 reads SNEGSKA (reference sequence). The CDR3 extends over 15 amino acids. Unmatched junction bases numbered 14, after V lost 7 bases and J lost 6 bases. In nucleotides, the CDR3 is TGCAGTGTATCGCCCCCGGGACAGGGGTTTTCTGAAGCTTTCTTT. Residues: CSVSPPGQGFSEAFF.

This clonotype was seen repeatedly, ten times or more. The rearrangement links TRBV5-1 to TRBJ2-1; 14 nucleotides line up with TRBD2. This CDR3 is 16 amino acids long. Per germline, CDR1 SGHRS and CDR2 YFSETQ. V shed 3 bases and J 7 bases; nucleotides not matched to a gene: 6. The DNA of the CDR3 is TGCGCCAGCAGCTCCGGACTAGCGGGAGGCCAAAATGAGCAGTTCTTC. Translated, it gives CASSSGLAGGQNEQFF.

This clonotype was detected many times. The chain uses TRBV7-8 and TRBJ1-2; D not resolved. Germline CDR1 reads SGHVS; CDR2 reads FQNEAQ. V shed 0 bases and J shed 4 bases, with 9 bases lying between them. The CDR3 is 14 amino acids. The CDR3 nucleotides read TGTGCCAGCAGCTTAGCTTCGGGAAGCTATGGCTACACCTTC. As protein: CASSLASGSYGYTF.

At least ten counts were recorded for this clonotype. The rearrangement links TRBV29-1 to TRBJ1-1; D remains ambiguous. This CDR3 spans 14 amino acids. CDR1 SQVTM and CDR2 ANQGSEA come from the germline V gene. The ends were cut back, 4 bases at V and 0 bases at J, with 12 bases in the middle. Here the CDR3 reads CSVARRVVNTEAFF. The DNA for the CDR3 is TGCAGCGTTGCCAGGCGGGTGGTGAACACTGAAGCTTTCTTT.

This clonotype was seen many times. CDR3 amino acids: CASSLSSGRADTQYF. DNA of the CDR3: TGTGCCAGCAGCTTGTCTAGCGGGAGGGCAGATACGCAGTATTTT. The gene calls are TRBV7-9 and TRBJ2-3, with 12 nucleotides matching TRBD2. This CDR3 has 15 amino acids. V gave up 3 bases and J gave up 4 bases; unmatched junction bases: 2. The germline V gene encodes CDR1 SEHNR and CDR2 FQNEAQ (reference sequence).

This clonotype was counted many times. The genes are TRBV6-5 and TRBJ2-3; a possible D gene is TRBD1 (6 bases). The CDR3 loop spans 14 amino acids. Between the trimmed V and J ends, which lost 5 bases and 2 bases, there was a span of 11 bases. Germline V gene lookup returns CDR1 MNHEY and CDR2 SVGAGI. CDR3 coding DNA: TGTGCCAGCAGTCTACAGGGTTTCACAGATACGCAGTATTTT. Encoded protein: CASSLQGFTDTQYF.

The table lists this clonotype with many counts. The chain recombines TRBV7-2 with TRBJ2-1; 7 bases are shared with TRBD2. Germline V gene sequence: CDR1 SGHTA, CDR2 FQGNSA. V shed 3 bases and J 4 bases; nucleotides not matched to a gene: 3. The CDR3 sequence is 14 residues long. CDR3 loop: CASSLSGEYNEQFF. The CDR3 nucleotides are TGTGCCAGCAGCTTGAGCGGGGAATACAATGAGCAGTTCTTC. Full variable domain (remainder filled in from reference TRBV7-2 and TRBJ2-1): GAGVSQSPSNKVTEKGKDVELRCDPISGHTALYWYRQSLGQGLEFLIYFQGNSAPDKSGLPSDRFSAERTGGSVSTLTIQRTQQEDSAVYLCASSLSGEYNEQFFGPGTRLTVL.

This clonotype was observed many times. The chain combines TRBV20-1 with TRBJ2-5; 7 bases line up with TRBD2. Germline V lookup: CDR1 DFQATT, CDR2 SNEGSKA (reference sequence). V lost 3 bases to trimming and J lost 2 bases; unmatched junction nucleotides: 6. The CDR3 has 14 amino acids. CDR3 nucleotides: TGCAGTGCTAGCGGGGCGGGAGCTCAAGAGACCCAGTACTTC. Translation: CSASGAGAQETQYF.

The sample holds many counts of this clonotype. One end of the junction does not line up with germline, which may come from a read error. The chain joins TRBV7-7 to TRBJ2-7; D is perhaps TRBD1 (5 bases). The CDR3 covers 16 residues. Per germline, CDR1 SSHAT and CDR2 FNYEAQ (reference sequence). The CDR3 here is CASSPSLAQGMNEQYF. The CDR3 region has the DNA TGTGCTAGCAGCCCCAGTTTGGCGCAGGGCATGAACGAGCAGTACTTC.

This clonotype was recorded many times. This chain joins TRBV18 and TRBJ1-5; TRBD1 matches at 9 bases. The V segment lost 2 bases and the J segment 6 bases; nucleotides outside the gene matches: 5. CDR3 length equals 15 residues. Germline V gene data show CDR1 as KGHSH and CDR2 as LQKENI. CDR3 region: CASSPTGQGSQPQHF. CDR3 bases: TGTGCCAGCTCACCAACGGGACAGGGTAGTCAGCCCCAGCATTTT.